The clone carrying this T cell receptor beta chain turned up a few times. No antigen is known for it. This sample is drawn from a study of T-cell reconstitution after alpha-beta-depleted transplantation in children. Study results and caveats: Newly produced T cells mostly accounted for T-cell counts and diversity one year post-transplant. At day 60, the high TCRbeta diversity found in some patients originated from recipient T cells and thymic progenitors that had survived. Reportedly, roughly two months post-transplant, alpha-beta T cells arose from several hundred expanded graft clones.

Construction of the TCRbeta library involved unique molecular identifiers. TCRdb re-called the PCR reads with MiXCR, one entry per CDR3 protein. The sample lists some 300,000 distinct CDR3 sequences; around 9.1% were seen once. Germline assignment: CDR1 LNHDA and CDR2 SQIVND (reference sequence). V lost 3 bases and J lost 4; bases outside the gene matches: 11. There are 17 residues in the CDR3. The genes are TRBV19 and TRBJ2-2, with 7 bases fitting TRBD1. This receptor was identified in a boy under three years old with acute myeloid leukemia, due to receive a stem cell transplant. The material was PBMCs, obtained before TCRalphabeta/CD19-depleted stem cell transplant. CDR3 DNA sequence: TGTGCCAGTAGTATTAGGACACAGGGGCGCGGCACCGGGGAGCTGTTTTTT. It specifies CASSIRTQGRGTGELFF.